What follows are 27 T cell receptor beta chains derived from one specimen sequenced in a study of blood T cell repertoires in COVID-19. TCRdb keeps only in-frame clones here, not all; method: immunoSEQ multiplex PCR. The table has approximately 290,000 clones, about 80% seen once. The sequenced material came from peripheral blood. These receptors were taken from a person aged 65-85 years with COVID-19, enrolled during active disease.

The V gene is TRBV19, the J gene TRBJ2-5; a weak D match, TRBD2 (6 bases). V lost 5 bases and J lost 2, with 15 bases in between. There are 15 residues in the CDR3. CDR1 and CDR2 (germline): LNHDA, SQIVND (reference sequence). The CDR3 spells CASSPTPGGQETQYF. The CDR3 DNA reads TGTGCCAGTAGTCCAACCCCTGGAGGGCAAGAGACCCAGTACTTC. The full variable domain, with the rest looked up from reference TRBV19 and TRBJ2-5, is DGGITQSPKYLFRKEGQNVTLSCEQNLNHDAMYWYRQDPGQGLRLIYYSQIVNDFQKGDIAEGYSVSREKKESFPLTVTSAQKNPTAFYLCASSPTPGGQETQYFGPGTRLLVL.

The V call is TRBV10-3, the J call TRBJ1-1; tentative D call: TRBD1 (5 bases). The V end lost 4 bases, the J end lost 3 bases, and 6 bases lay between the germline ends. Germline assignment: CDR1 ENHRY and CDR2 SYGVKD. The CDR3 runs 12 residues. In DNA form, the CDR3 reads TGTGCCATCAGTGGGGGGGACACTGAAGCTTTCTTT. It translates to CAISGGDTEAFF.

The chain has TRBV28 and TRBJ2-3; TRBD1 aligns across 7 bases. Germline CDR1 and CDR2: MDHEN and SYDVKM. The CDR3 extends over 14 amino acids. V dropped 6 bases and J dropped 0; count of bases not matched to a gene: 3. CDR3 region: CASSKTGSTDTQYF. CDR3 DNA sequence: TGTGCCAGCAGCAAGACAGGGAGCACAGATACGCAGTATTTT.

The chain recombines TRBV19 with TRBJ2-5; 14 bases match TRBD2. V was clipped by 5 bases and J by 3 bases; unmatched bases: 5. Germline V lookup: CDR1 LNHDA, CDR2 SQIVND (reference sequence). This CDR3 has 16 amino acids. The CDR3 bases are TGTGCCAGTAGTCCTAGGGGACTAGCGGGAGAAGAGACCCAGTACTTC. Translated: CASSPRGLAGEETQYF.

The chain recombines TRBV5-1 with TRBJ2-2, with 8 bases matching TRBD1. Germline CDR1 is SGHRS and CDR2 is YFSETQ. This CDR3 comprises 16 residues. V trimming: 4 bases; J trimming: 4 bases; junction bases outside the gene matches: 9. CDR3 coding DNA: TGCGCCAGCAGCGACCCCGGACAGGGACGCACCGGGGAGCTGTTTTTT. Protein: CASSDPGQGRTGELFF. The entire variable domain, with the rest obtained from reference TRBV5-1 and TRBJ2-2, is as follows: KAGVTQTPRYLIKTRGQQVTLSCSPISGHRSVSWYQQTPGQGLQFLFEYFSETQRNKGNFPGRFSGRQFSNSRSEMNVSTLELGDSALYLCASSDPGQGRTGELFFGEGSRLTVL.

V and J are TRBV19 and TRBJ1-2; no reliable D call. Germline loops: CDR1 LNHDA, CDR2 SQIVND (reference sequence). The CDR3 is 12 residues long. Deletions cut 3 bases from V and 6 bases from J, with 8 bases between. This CDR3 reads CASSIRTDGYTF. CDR3 nucleotide sequence: TGTGCCAGTAGTATTCGGACTGATGGCTACACCTTC.

V usage is TRBV27 and J usage is TRBJ1-4; D remains unclear. CDR1 and CDR2 from the germline V gene are MNHEY and SMNVEV (reference sequence). With 3 bases removed from V and 7 bases from J, the gap between germline ends came to 15 bases. This CDR3 comprises 15 residues. DNA of the CDR3: TGTGCCAGCAGTTTTATACGAGGGATCGGTGAAAAACTGTTTTTT. Translating it yields CASSFIRGIGEKLFF. Filled out from reference TRBV27 and TRBJ1-4, the complete variable domain reads EAQVTQNPRYLITVTGKKLTVTCSQNMNHEYMSWYRQDPGLGLRQIYYSMNVEVTDKGDVPEGYKVSRKEKRNFPLILESPSPNQTSLYFCASSFIRGIGEKLFFGSGTQLSVL.

The V gene is TRBV6-5, the J gene TRBJ2-7; TRBD1 might be the D (6 bases). The CDR3 runs to 15 residues. Between the trimmed V and J ends, which lost 6 bases and 0 bases, there was a span of 15 bases. Germline-derived CDR1 and CDR2 are MNHEY and SVGAGI. CDR3 DNA: TGTGCCAGCAGATACGAAACAGGGCTCTCCTACGAGCAGTACTTC. Protein: CASRYETGLSYEQYF.

The chain uses TRBV28 and TRBJ2-1, with 9 bases fitting TRBD1. This CDR3 is 17 amino acids long. The germline V gene encodes CDR1 MDHEN and CDR2 SYDVKM. V was clipped by 6 bases and J by 4 bases; unmatched bases: 13. Here the CDR3 DNA reads TGTGCCAGCAGCATTTTTTACCGACAGGGGGTATACAATGAGCAGTTCTTC. Its protein is CASSIFYRQGVYNEQFF.

The chain recombines TRBV12-3 or TRBV12-4 with TRBJ1-5; no clear D gene. The CDR3 is made up of 13 amino acids. V lost 1 base to trimming and J lost 6 bases, with 7 bases between them. The CDR3 region has the DNA TGTGCCAGCAGTTTAGGGGCGGGTCAGCCCCAGCATTTT. It is translated as CASSLGAGQPQHF.

The chain is built from TRBV24-1 and TRBJ2-5; 7 bases are shared with TRBD1. Looked up from germline, CDR1 is KGHDR and CDR2 is SFDVKD. After removal of 5 bases from V and 5 bases from J, the junction contained 4 bases not matched to a gene. The CDR3 length is 13 residues. DNA for the CDR3: TGTGCCACCAGTGTACCACAGGGGGAGACCCAGTACTTC. Protein product: CATSVPQGETQYF.

The chain carries TRBV5-4 and TRBJ2-1; maybe TRBD2 (6 bases). This CDR3 spans 15 amino acids. Germline V gene sequence: CDR1 SGHNT, CDR2 YYREEE (reference sequence). Trimming stripped 4 bases from V and 3 bases from J, with 14 bases between. The CDR3 DNA is TGTGCCAGCAGCCCGGATTCGGGGGACTACAATGAGCAGTTCTTC. It is translated as CASSPDSGDYNEQFF.

Note on this clone: Within the sample, other DNA sequences also encode this same CDR3. The V gene is TRBV18, the J gene TRBJ1-3; tentative D call: TRBD1 (5 bases). V lost 3 bases to trimming and J lost 4 bases, with 10 bases between them. The CDR3 has 14 amino acids. Per germline, CDR1 KGHSH and CDR2 LQKENI. The CDR3 loop is CASSPQGSGNTIYF. The CDR3 DNA sequence: TGTGCCAGCTCACCGCAGGGATCAGGAAACACCATATATTTT.

The genes are TRBV18 and TRBJ1-2; D gene uncertain. The V end was cut by 0 bases, the J end by 4 bases, with 9 bases between. The CDR3 contains 14 residues. Per the germline V gene, CDR1 is KGHSH and CDR2 is LQKENI. CDR3 in amino acids: CASSPPGRSYGYTF. The CDR3 DNA reads as TGTGCCAGCTCACCACCAGGGAGAAGCTATGGCTACACCTTC.

The CDR3 here is CASSPEDLAGGARTQYF. The CDR3 coding sequence is TGCGCCAGCAGCCCGGAAGATCTAGCGGGAGGCGCTAGGACGCAGTATTTT. The chain has TRBV5-1 and TRBJ2-3, with 11 bases matching TRBD2. Germline CDR1 is SGHRS and CDR2 is YFSETQ. There are 17 residues in the CDR3. Losses at the gene ends were 4 bases for V and 9 bases for J; bases not matched to a gene: 16.

This clone was seen a single time. The J gene is TRBJ2-1, the V gene TRBV7-3, with 10 nucleotides matching TRBD1. V was pared by 2 bases and J by 6 bases, with 4 bases of the junction left unmatched. The CDR3 covers 15 residues. The germline V gene encodes CDR1 SGHTA and CDR2 FQGTGA. Here the CDR3 DNA reads TGTGCCAGCAGCTTAGGGAGGACAGGGGGCAATGAGCAGTTCTTC. Translation gives CASSLGRTGGNEQFF.

The genes are TRBV6-5 and TRBJ2-5; D remains unclear. There are 13 residues in the CDR3. V shed 6 bases and J shed 6 bases, with 14 bases lying between them. Germline CDR1 and CDR2: MNHEY and SVGAGI. In DNA, the CDR3 is TGTGCCAGCAGACCTATTCCCTCAAAGACCCAGTACTTC. Amino acid sequence: CASRPIPSKTQYF.

This chain links TRBV4-3 with TRBJ2-1; 9 positions agree with TRBD2. The CDR3 covers 16 residues. Germline V lookup: CDR1 LGHNA, CDR2 YSLEER. Trimming at V came to 5 bases and at J to 7 bases, leaving 12 bases not matched to a gene. CDR3 nucleotides: TGCGCCAGCAGCTTACGCAGCGGGGGACTAGCAAATGAGCAGTTCTTC. Its translation: CASSLRSGGLANEQFF.

The chain recombines TRBV10-2 with TRBJ1-6; 9 bases agree with TRBD1. CDR1 WSHSY and CDR2 SAAADI come from the germline V gene. J gave up 7 bases and V 5 bases, and 3 bases lay outside the gene matches. The CDR3 length is 14 residues. CDR3 coding DNA: TGCGCCAGCAGTCCTGGACAGGGGAATTCACCCCTCCACTTT. Protein product: CASSPGQGNSPLHF.

The gene calls are TRBV9 and TRBJ1-1; D call uncertain. Trimming removed 2 bases at V and 3 bases at J, with 20 bases between. Germline loops: CDR1 SGDLS, CDR2 YYNGEE. This CDR3 is 17 amino acids long. Here the CDR3 reads CASSVSSRPISDTEAFF. CDR3 sequence (DNA): TGTGCCAGCAGCGTTAGCAGTCGGCCCATCTCGGACACTGAAGCTTTCTTT.

The rearrangement joins TRBV2 to TRBJ1-3; TRBD1 might be the D (5 bases). Germline V gives CDR1 SNHLY, CDR2 FYNNEI. The V end lost 3 bases, the J end lost 0 bases, and 12 bases lay between the germline ends. The CDR3 totals 16 residues. CDR3 in amino acids: CASSDRQPSSGNTIYF. The CDR3 coding sequence is TGTGCCAGCAGTGATCGACAGCCATCCTCTGGAAACACCATATATTTT.

V gene TRBV2 combines with J gene TRBJ1-2, with no clear D. Germline values: CDR1 SNHLY, CDR2 FYNNEI. The CDR3 covers 13 residues. The V end was cut by 4 bases, the J end by 8 bases, with 14 bases between. CDR3 loop: CASSVGYLEGYTF. The CDR3 DNA reads TGTGCCAGCAGTGTTGGTTACTTAGAGGGCTACACCTTC.

V and J are TRBV6-1 and TRBJ1-6; D may be TRBD1 (6 bases). V lost 2 bases and J lost 0, with 20 bases in between. Germline CDR1 is MNHNS and CDR2 is SASEGT. The CDR3 runs 20 residues. The CDR3 DNA reads as TGTGCCAGCAGTGAATTTGTAAGGGGACATCGTAGCTCCTATAATTCACCCCTCCACTTT. Amino acid sequence: CASSEFVRGHRSSYNSPLHF.

V gene TRBV10-3 combines with J gene TRBJ1-1; no definite D call. V lost 5 bases and J 0 bases, leaving 4 bases between the germline ends. Germline assignment: CDR1 ENHRY and CDR2 SYGVKD. The CDR3 length is 12 residues. The CDR3 is CAISNMNTEAFF. In DNA form, the CDR3 reads TGTGCCATCAGTAACATGAACACTGAAGCTTTCTTT.

The chain carries TRBV7-2 and TRBJ1-2; 7 nucleotides line up with TRBD1. Germline CDR1 reads SGHTA; CDR2 reads FQGNSA. CDR3 length: 17 amino acids. V lost 1 base and J lost 3; bases outside the gene matches: 11. This CDR3 is CASSLGPARQGDYGYTF. The CDR3 nucleotides read TGTGCCAGCAGCTTAGGGCCAGCCCGACAGGGTGACTATGGCTACACCTTC.

The V call is TRBV7-9, the J call TRBJ1-6; D is unclear. The CDR3 runs 15 residues. Germline loops: CDR1 SEHNR, CDR2 FQNEAQ (reference sequence). V lost 5 bases and J lost 9, with 17 bases in between. The CDR3 region is CASSPSGPGGSPLHF. The CDR3 coding sequence is TGTGCCAGCAGCCCTAGCGGACCAGGAGGTTCACCCCTCCACTTT.

The chain employs TRBV3-1 (or the pseudogene TRBV3-2) and TRBJ2-7; D is ambiguous. Germline assignment: CDR1 LGHDT and CDR2 YNNKEL (reference sequence). The V gene lost 1 base and the J gene lost 1 base, with 8 bases spanning the gap. The CDR3 loop spans 14 amino acids. The CDR3 nucleotides are TGTGCCAGCAGCCAAGCGGGTGGGTCCTACGAGCAGTACTTC. Amino acid sequence: CASSQAGGSYEQYF.